The 26 T cell receptor beta chains below come from one sample, sequenced in a study of control samples from healthy donors and cancer patients. Data came from immunoSEQ multiplex PCR; TCRdb stores just in-frame clones and leaves some out. The sample has 75,000 to 100,000 clones, over 85% seen once. Sequences were obtained from blood. These receptors originate from a man in his forties or fifties in good health.

A single count supports this clone. The chain joins TRBV19 to TRBJ1-2; D is ambiguous. This CDR3 is built from 12 residues. Looked up from germline, CDR1 is LNHDA and CDR2 is SQIVND (reference sequence). Trimming pared 7 bases from V and 2 bases from J, leaving 8 bases between. The CDR3 DNA reads as TGTGCCAGTACCAGGCAGAACTATGGCTACACCTTC. It is translated as CASTRQNYGYTF.

The chain is built from TRBV20-1 and TRBJ2-7, with 7 bases identical to TRBD1. CDR1 and CDR2 from the germline V gene are DFQATT and SNEGSKA (reference sequence). Trimming at V came to 3 bases and at J to 2 bases, leaving 16 bases not matched to a gene. The CDR3 is 17 residues long. DNA for the CDR3: TGCAGTGCTAGTGAGTTCGGTCGACAGGGCTACCCCTACGAGCAGTACTTC. Amino acid sequence: CSASEFGRQGYPYEQYF.

Comment on this clone: The junction departs from the called germline gene at one end, perhaps through a read error. J is TRBJ1-5 and V is TRBV10-3; D possibly corresponds to TRBD1 (6 bases). The CDR3 has 15 amino acids. From germline, CDR1 is ENHRY and CDR2 SYGVKD. CDR3 bases: TGTGCCGTCAGGGGTGCAGGGGATAGCAATCAGCCCCAGCATTTT. This codes for CAVRGAGDSNQPQHF.

The rearrangement uses TRBV20-1 and TRBJ2-5; D call uncertain. The CDR3 contains 11 residues. Germline CDR1 is DFQATT and CDR2 is SNEGSKA (reference sequence). Trimming shortened V by 1 base and J by 4 bases, and 4 bases separated the two germline ends. The CDR3 coding sequence is TGCAGTGCTAGAGGACCAGAGACCCAGTACTTC. It encodes CSARGPETQYF.

The chain links TRBV2 to TRBJ2-7, with TRBD1 matching over 7 bases. Germline assignment: CDR1 SNHLY and CDR2 FYNNEI. The trim removed 3 bases at V and 6 bases at J, leaving 8 bases unmatched. The CDR3 extends over 14 amino acids. The CDR3 region has the DNA TGTGCCAGCAGTGAGAGACAGGGAGTACGCGAGCAGTACTTC. It codes for CASSERQGVREQYF.

The V and J genes are TRBV10-3 and TRBJ1-1; D is uncertain. Deletions cut 5 bases from V and 5 bases from J, with 6 bases between. Per germline, CDR1 ENHRY and CDR2 SYGVKD. There are 11 residues in the CDR3. The CDR3 protein is CAISLGTEAFF. The DNA of the CDR3 is TGTGCCATCAGTCTGGGGACTGAAGCTTTCTTT.

The chain carries TRBV9 and TRBJ1-6; D perhaps matches TRBD1 (5 bases). From germline, CDR1 is SGDLS and CDR2 YYNGEE. V lost 3 bases and J lost 8, with 12 bases in between. The CDR3 consists of 14 residues. CDR3 sequence: CASSARMGDSPLHF. Here the CDR3 DNA reads TGTGCCAGCAGCGCCCGCATGGGGGATTCACCCCTCCACTTT.

The rearrangement links TRBV5-1 to TRBJ2-3; D tentatively fits TRBD1 or TRBD2 (6 bases each). V was clipped by 5 bases and J by 4 bases, with 14 bases between them. CDR3 length: 14 residues. Germline assignment: CDR1 SGHRS and CDR2 YFSETQ. The CDR3 loop reads CASREGGGSDTQYF. The CDR3 DNA sequence: TGCGCCAGCAGAGAGGGGGGAGGCTCAGATACGCAGTATTTT.

This chain links TRBV28 with TRBJ2-3; D is undetermined. Germline V gene lookup returns CDR1 MDHEN and CDR2 SYDVKM. There are 15 residues in the CDR3. V gave up 5 bases and J gave up 2 bases, with 14 bases separating them. The CDR3 here is CASSPPDPITDTQYF. CDR3 DNA sequence: TGTGCCAGCAGTCCGCCGGACCCCATCACAGATACGCAGTATTTT.

This chain links TRBV27 with TRBJ1-2, with 11 bases matching TRBD1. This CDR3 has 15 amino acids. V lost 2 bases, J lost 4 bases, and 3 bases stayed unmatched. Germline assignment: CDR1 MNHEY and CDR2 SMNVEV (reference sequence). The DNA of the CDR3 is TGTGCCAGCAGTTTAAGCGGGACAGGGGGCTATGGCTACACCTTC. This translates into CASSLSGTGGYGYTF.

V usage is TRBV5-1 and J usage is TRBJ2-2, with D perhaps TRBD1 or TRBD2 (5 bases each). CDR1 SGHRS and CDR2 YFSETQ come from the germline V gene. Trimming left V 7 bases short and J 2 bases short, with 15 bases between. This CDR3 comprises 15 residues. Written as DNA, the CDR3 is TGCGCCAGCGGTACCGGGGCAGCAAACACCGGGGAGCTGTTTTTT. Translating gives CASGTGAANTGELFF.

With respect to this clone: The conserved closing phenylalanine or tryptophan is absent in this CDR3, likely reflecting a read error. This chain uses TRBV11-2 with TRBJ1-2; unclear D gene. This CDR3 has 13 residues. Looked up from germline, CDR1 is SGHAT and CDR2 is FQNNGV. V dropped 3 bases and J dropped 2 bases, with 7 bases sitting between them. CDR3 amino acids: CASSLDLNYGYTL. CDR3 bases: TGTGCCAGCAGCTTGGACCTCAACTATGGCTACACCCTC.

The rearrangement uses TRBV7-9 and TRBJ1-4, with D possibly being TRBD1 (6 bases). Trimming left V 4 bases short and J 8 bases short, with 14 bases between. This CDR3 comprises 14 residues. Germline V gene lookup returns CDR1 SEHNR and CDR2 FQNEAQ (reference sequence). Here the CDR3 DNA reads TGTGCCAGCAGCTCACAGGGAGAGGGGGAAAAACTGTTTTTT. It encodes CASSSQGEGEKLFF.

The chain couples TRBV5-6 to TRBJ1-4, with D possibly matching TRBD1 (6 bases). Germline CDR1 SGHDT, CDR2 YYEEEE. Trimming cost V 3 bases and J 0 bases, with 18 bases left between them. The CDR3 consists of 18 residues. CDR3 residues: CASSSVTGTLATNEKLFF. DNA of the CDR3: TGTGCCAGCAGCTCTGTTACCGGGACACTTGCAACTAATGAAAAACTGTTTTTT.

The chain employs TRBV30 and TRBJ2-3, with D unresolved. The ends were cut back, 4 bases at V and 2 bases at J, with 7 bases in the middle. There are 12 residues in the CDR3. The germline CDR1 and CDR2 sequences are GTSNPN and SVGIG (reference sequence). The DNA for the CDR3 is TGTGCCTGGACCCCGATCACAGATACGCAGTATTTT. Its protein product is CAWTPITDTQYF.

The chain combines TRBV14 with TRBJ2-7, with D uncertain. Deletions cut 4 bases from V and 6 bases from J, with 16 bases between. The CDR3 has 14 amino acids. The germline V gene encodes CDR1 SGHDN and CDR2 FVKESK. This CDR3 reads CASSLLGVGGEQYF. In DNA form, the CDR3 reads TGTGCCAGCAGCCTCCTTGGGGTGGGTGGCGAGCAGTACTTC.

The V call is TRBV6-5, the J call TRBJ2-7, with D perhaps being TRBD1 or TRBD2 (5 bases each). Deletions cut 8 bases from V and 1 base from J, with 15 bases between. The CDR3 runs to 14 residues. The germline CDR1 and CDR2 sequences are MNHEY and SVGAGI. The CDR3 bases are TGTGCCAGCTCGCGATGGGGGACGTCCTACGAGCAGTACTTC. Encoded protein: CASSRWGTSYEQYF.

This clone occurred a few times. The rearrangement joins TRBV29-1 to TRBJ2-5; D is uncertain. The CDR3 is 10 amino acids. V shed 7 bases and J shed 2 bases, with 5 bases lying between them. Germline loops: CDR1 SQVTM, CDR2 ANQGSEA. In DNA form, the CDR3 reads TGCAGCGCTAGGCAAGAGACCCAGTACTTC. As protein: CSARQETQYF.

This rearrangement joins TRBV19 to TRBJ2-1; D unclear. Trimming stripped 1 base from V and 6 bases from J, with 4 bases between. The CDR3 sequence is 12 residues long. Per germline, CDR1 LNHDA and CDR2 SQIVND (reference sequence). The CDR3 here is CASSIAGNEQFF. CDR3 nucleotides: TGTGCCAGTAGTATAGCTGGCAATGAGCAGTTCTTC. The full variable domain, rest sourced from reference TRBV19 and TRBJ2-1, is DGGITQSPKYLFRKEGQNVTLSCEQNLNHDAMYWYRQDPGQGLRLIYYSQIVNDFQKGDIAEGYSVSREKKESFPLTVTSAQKNPTAFYLCASSIAGNEQFFGPGTRLTVL.

The chain uses TRBV29-1 and TRBJ1-2, with 7 bases lining up with TRBD1. V was clipped by 5 bases and J by 1 base; unmatched bases: 10. Per germline, CDR1 SQVTM and CDR2 ANQGSEA. This CDR3 contains 15 residues. CDR3 sequence reads: CSVPGQDVDNYGYTF. The CDR3 coding sequence is TGCAGCGTTCCAGGACAGGATGTAGATAACTATGGCTACACCTTC.

The chain links TRBV30 to TRBJ2-7; 12 bases are shared with TRBD2. The CDR3 contains 17 residues. Trimming at V came to 0 bases and at J to 2 bases, leaving 8 bases not matched to a gene. Looked up from germline, CDR1 is GTSNPN and CDR2 is SVGIG (reference sequence). Here the CDR3 reads CAWSVSSGGARPYEQYF. CDR3 nucleotides: TGTGCCTGGAGTGTTTCTAGCGGGGGGGCCAGGCCCTACGAGCAGTACTTC.

The chain couples TRBV9 to TRBJ1-3, with 7 nucleotides matching TRBD1. Germline-derived CDR1 and CDR2 are SGDLS and YYNGEE. The CDR3 has 14 residues. Trimming took 0 bases from V and 3 from J; bases not matched to a gene: 0. This chain's CDR3 is CASSVGQGGNTIYF. The CDR3 DNA follows: TGTGCCAGCAGCGTAGGACAGGGTGGAAACACCATATATTTT.

The V gene is TRBV13, the J gene TRBJ2-1; 9 nucleotides align to TRBD2. The CDR3 has 16 amino acids. Germline CDR1 is PRHDT and CDR2 is FYEKMQ (reference sequence). The V and J ends lost 4 bases and 8 bases, in that order; junction bases with no gene match: 12. The CDR3 nucleotides read TGTGCCAGCAGCTCAAAACCTCTAGCGGGGTTGGATGAGCAGTTCTTC. This codes for CASSSKPLAGLDEQFF.

The rearrangement uses TRBV30 and TRBJ1-5, with a possible D match to TRBD1 (5 bases). The V end was cut by 2 bases, the J end by 0 bases, with 8 bases between. The CDR3 totals 14 residues. CDR1 and CDR2 (germline): GTSNPN, SVGIG (reference sequence). The CDR3 region is CAWSPDSSNQPQHF. For the CDR3, the DNA is TGTGCCTGGAGTCCTGACAGTAGCAATCAGCCCCAGCATTTT.

V is TRBV29-1 and J is TRBJ1-2, with D possibly being TRBD1 (5 bases). The germline CDR1 and CDR2 sequences are SQVTM and ANQGSEA. CDR3 length: 12 residues. V gave up 3 bases and J gave up 4 bases, with 9 bases separating them. The CDR3 DNA reads as TGCAGCGTTGAGCCAGGGATCTATGGCTACACCTTC. Protein sequence: CSVEPGIYGYTF.

CDR3 residues: CASSEELFGAPRNTIYF. DNA of the CDR3: TGTGCCAGCAGTGAAGAATTATTTGGGGCACCGCGAAACACCATATATTTT. The rearrangement uses TRBV6-1 and TRBJ1-3; D perhaps matches TRBD1 (5 bases). Germline V lookup: CDR1 MNHNS, CDR2 SASEGT. V was clipped by 1 base and J by 5 bases, with 18 bases between them. This CDR3 region has 17 residues.